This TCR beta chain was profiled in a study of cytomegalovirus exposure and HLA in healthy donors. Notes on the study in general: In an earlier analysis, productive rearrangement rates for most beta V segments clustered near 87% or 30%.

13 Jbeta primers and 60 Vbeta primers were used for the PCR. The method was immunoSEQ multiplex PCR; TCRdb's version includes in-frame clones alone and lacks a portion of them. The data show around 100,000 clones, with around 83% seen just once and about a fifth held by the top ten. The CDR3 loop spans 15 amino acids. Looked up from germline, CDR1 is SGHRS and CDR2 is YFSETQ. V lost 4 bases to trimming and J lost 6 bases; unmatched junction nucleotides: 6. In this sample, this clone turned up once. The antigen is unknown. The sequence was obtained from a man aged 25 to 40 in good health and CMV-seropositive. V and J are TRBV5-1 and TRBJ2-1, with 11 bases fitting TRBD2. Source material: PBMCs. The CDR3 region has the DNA TGCGCCAGCAGCACGGGACTAGCGGCGGGCAATGAGCAGTTCTTC. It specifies CASSTGLAAGNEQFF.